This T cell receptor (beta chain) emerged from a study of T cell responses to AZD1222 COVID-19 vaccine listed by TCRdb under 2021. Notes on the research overall: Because spike-specific TCR depth and breadth did not differ between the two schedules, AZD1222 recipients who got a second dose at roughly 4 weeks were pooled with those who got a second dose at roughly 12 weeks. TCR sequencing was performed for about 240 trial participants, of whom approximately 200 were given two doses of AZD1222 and roughly 25 were given two doses of MenACWY control vaccine. Trial participants were enrolled by age into subgroups of 18-55, 56-69 and 70-plus years, and about 150, 27 and 61 TCR-sequenced participants, respectively, were included in these subgroups.

The sample's time point label, in plain terms: baseline before first vaccination. Vaccinee samples came from UK trials COV001 and COV002, including a single-blind randomized controlled phase 2/3 trial of AZD1222 (ChAdOx1 nCoV-19) in healthy adults. For TCRbeta chain sequencing, PBMC samples were collected from trial participants at day 0 and at day 28 after the second dose. Notes on this clone: Its antigen remains unidentified. Base qualities were left out, and no much larger clone turns up one base away.

The CDR3 regions of human TCRbeta chains were subjected to immunosequencing. The published analysis was carried out like this. TCRs in the repertoires were matched against a reference library of SARS-CoV-2-specific TCRs that had been generated with the MIRA antigen-specificity platform. Breadth was defined as the fraction of unique TCRs that were SARS-CoV-2-associated, and depth was defined as the fraction of total T cells that were SARS-CoV-2-associated. Each spike-specific TCR was assigned to its reactive spike region and to a CD4 or CD8 class using the MIRA data. Log10-transformed breadth and depth values were compared by one-way ANOVA with Sidak's multiple comparisons tests. The immuneACCESS repertoire file appears here via TCRdb, limited to in-frame rearrangements. These files lack a portion of the clones; in checked studies, under half of the deficit traces to unresolved V genes, and the cause of the others is not known. V, J and clone size were drawn from that table, and D and trimming were deduced from the DNA. The sample table shows 85,000 to 110,000 clones, and over 70% are seen once. The ten largest clonotypes hold about 20% of the sample.

General findings and caveats noted by the study authors: Conclusions about previously exposed vaccinees were limited because only six AZD1222 recipients were SARS-CoV-2 seropositive at baseline. No day 14 peak-response samples were available, so repertoires were characterized only after the peak T cell response. The 56-69-year group was small, and its depth increase did not reach significance, likely because of low power. The whole spike protein was spanned by vaccine-associated CD4 TCRs, and dominant responses were seen in regions 160-218 and 743-854. Most participants were white British and females outnumbered males, and the authors suggested that clonal diversity may have been underestimated. Spike-specific TCR breadth and depth rose significantly after two AZD1222 doses compared with day 0 and with MenACWY recipients. Epitopes outside the regions mutated in the B.1.351 and B.1.1.7 variants were reportedly recognized by nearly half of the unique spike-specific TCRs.

The germline V gene yields MNHEY for CDR1 and SVGAGI for CDR2. Inclusive of the bounding cysteine and phenylalanine, the CDR3 is 14 residues long. Only the CDR3 portion is preserved as DNA: 42 bases, with reading frame beginning at the first base. V was cut back by 4 bases and J by 5 bases, leaving a gap of 14 bases between them. The chain employs TRBV6-5 and TRBJ1-1; confidence is insufficient to name the D gene. This receptor was taken from an adult in good health. Sequencing was performed on peripheral blood, taken on day 0 of AZD1222 vaccination. The DNA sequence reads TGTGCCAGCAGTTGGACCGCGATCGGGACTGAAGCTTTCTTT. Its protein is CASSWTAIGTEAFF.